This is a list of T cell receptor beta chains from one sample in a study of blood T cells in healthy people across ages. TCRdb re-called the 5' RACE reads through MiXCR, storing one row per CDR3 protein. The sample carries some 1,800,000 distinct CDR3 sequences, about two fifths recorded once. Sequences were obtained from blood. These receptors all stem from a human donor in good health. CDR3s include the opening cysteine and the closing phenylalanine or tryptophan. The D gene is left open where the match is weak. Rows may omit the clone size; those that give it use once, few, many or a size class.

NA,TRBV5-1,TRBJ2-1,NA,TGCGCCAGCAGCTCTCCCCGGGATGTGGTGTACAATGAGCAGTTCTTC,CASSSPRDVVYNEQFF
NA,TRBV7-2,TRBJ1-5,NA,TGTGCCGGCAGCGCAGGACCCCTCAATCAGCCCCAGCATTTT,CAGSAGPLNQPQHF
NA,TRBV25-1,TRBJ1-4,NA,TGTGCCAGCAGCCCAGCGCAGTCAAACAATGAAAAACTGTTTTTT,CASSPAQSNNEKLFF
NA,TRBV5-1,TRBJ2-3,NA,TGCGCCAGCAGCTTGGGGGTGACAGGCGACACAGATACGCAGTATTTT,CASSLGVTGDTDTQYF
TRBD2,TRBV20-1,TRBJ2-7,NA,TGCAGTGTGGGGAGGGGAAGTGACGAGCAGTACTTC,CSVGRGSDEQYF
NA,TRBV14,TRBJ2-5,NA,TGTGCCAGCAGCCATCGGGACTTAGCTGTGGAAGAGACCCAGTACTTC,CASSHRDLAVEETQYF
NA,TRBV12-3/TRBV12-4,TRBJ2-4,NA,TGTGCCAGCAGTTTTCTTGTGGCTCCTGTTGACAATGAGCAGTACTTC,CASSFLVAPVDNEQYF
NA,TRBV5-4,TRBJ1-1,NA,TGTGCCAGCAGCTTGGTATTCGGGGAGACTGAAGCTTTCTTT,CASSLVFGETEAFF
NA,TRBV12-3/TRBV12-4,TRBJ1-2,NA,TGTGCCAGCAGTCGAGACAGGAGTGGCTACACCTTC,CASSRDRSGYTF
NA,TRBV20-1,TRBJ2-5,NA,TGCAGTGCTGGCCAGTCAGGGTCGGGATTCCAAGAGACCCAGTACTTC,CSAGQSGSGFQETQYF
TRBD1,TRBV5-1,TRBJ2-3,NA,TGCGCCAGCAGCTCGGGACAGGTCTTCAGCACAGATACGCAGTATTTT,CASSSGQVFSTDTQYF
NA,TRBV20-1,TRBJ1-2,NA,TGCAGGCCCGATCTGGGGGGTTTTGCCTATGGCTACACCTTC,CRPDLGGFAYGYTF
NA,TRBV3-1,TRBJ2-4,NA,TGTGCCAGCGGCCAATTGGGTTCCAAAAACATTCAGTACTTC,CASGQLGSKNIQYF
NA,TRBV29-1,TRBJ2-7,NA,TGCAGCGTTAACAGTACCTACGAGCAGTACTTC,CSVNSTYEQYF
TRBD2,TRBV20-1,TRBJ2-1,few,TGCAGTGCTGGACTCCTAGCGGGGGGCCCTACTTCCTACAATGAGCAGTTCTTC,CSAGLLAGGPTSYNEQFF
TRBD2,TRBV6-2/TRBV6-3,TRBJ2-7,few,TGTGCCGGCAGTTTCAGGACTAGCGGGGTCTACGAGCAGTACTTC,CAGSFRTSGVYEQYF
TRBD2,TRBV10-3,TRBJ2-3,few,TGTGCCATCAGTGATAGGGGCGGGGGACCCTCCACAGATACGCAGTATTTT,CAISDRGGGPSTDTQYF
NA,TRBV6-2/TRBV6-3,TRBJ1-2,few,TGTGCCAGCTTTGAGTACGGATCTAACTATGGCTACACCTTC,CASFEYGSNYGYTF
TRBD2,TRBV14,TRBJ2-5,few,TGTGCCTGCAGCCAAGTAACTAGCGGATACCAAGAGACCCAGTACTTC,CACSQVTSGYQETQYF
NA,TRBV12-3/TRBV12-4,TRBJ2-7,NA,TGTGCCAGCAGTCCCCCTATAGCCTACGAGCAGTACTTC,CASSPPIAYEQYF
NA,TRBV25-1,TRBJ2-7,NA,TGTGCCAGCAGTGATCCAGGGGCGGGTGACGAGCAGTACTTC,CASSDPGAGDEQYF
NA,TRBV7-2,TRBJ2-1,few,TGTGCCAGCAGCCCCGGCCAATGGGAGCAGTTCTTC,CASSPGQWEQFF
NA,TRBV3-1,TRBJ2-7,NA,TGTGCCAGCAGCCAAGTGGGGGGAGTAGAGTACGAGCAGTACTTC,CASSQVGGVEYEQYF
NA,TRBV5-1,TRBJ1-2,NA,TGCGCCAGCAGCATCAGGACCACGGGGTATGGCTACACCTTC,CASSIRTTGYGYTF
NA,TRBV28,TRBJ2-7,NA,TGTGCCAGCAGTCCCCCCAGAGCACCGCCCAACGAGCAGTACTTC,CASSPPRAPPNEQYF
NA,TRBV29-1,TRBJ1-1,few,TGCAGCGTTCAAGGGATCACTGAAGCTTTCTTT,CSVQGITEAFF
TRBD1,TRBV29-1,TRBJ1-2,few,TGCAGCGTCGGGACAGGAAACGTCGGCTACACCTTC,CSVGTGNVGYTF
NA,TRBV7-2,TRBJ2-7,NA,TGTGCCAGCAGCTCGAGCTTCTACGAGCAGTACTTC,CASSSSFYEQYF
TRBD2,TRBV2,TRBJ2-1,few,TGTGCCAGCAATTCCGGGACTAGCTTTGTGGATGAGCAGTTCTTC,CASNSGTSFVDEQFF
TRBD2,TRBV9,TRBJ2-1,NA,TGTGCCAGCAGCGTACACGGGGGGAGCTCCTACAATGAGCAGTTCTTC,CASSVHGGSSYNEQFF
TRBD1,TRBV6-4,TRBJ1-6,NA,TGTGCCAGCAGTGCCCAAATGACAGGGGATCCCCAAGTCCTCCACTTT,CASSAQMTGDPQVLHF
NA,TRBV29-1,TRBJ1-2,NA,TGCAGCGTTGAATCGGGGGGAGAAGATGGCTGCACCTTC,CSVESGGEDGCTF
NA,TRBV7-2,TRBJ2-7,many,TGTGCCAGCAGTTTAGGACGGGGGTACGAGCAGTACTTC,CASSLGRGYEQYF
NA,TRBV4-3,TRBJ2-1,few,TGCGCCAGCAGCCAGCGGGACTCCACTGCGTCTGAGCAGTTCTTC,CASSQRDSTASEQFF
NA,TRBV7-2,TRBJ2-7,NA,TGTGCCAGCAGCTTAGGTCTCGGTCTCGAGCAGTACTTC,CASSLGLGLEQYF
NA,TRBV5-1,TRBJ2-6,NA,TGCGCCAGCAGCTCGGCGGCAACCCCAGCGACTGGGGCCAACGTCCTGACTTTC,CASSSAATPATGANVLTF
TRBD1,TRBV12-3/TRBV12-4,TRBJ1-1,NA,TGTGCCAGCAGTTGGACCCTGGCAGGGGGAGCTTTCTTT,CASSWTLAGGAFF
TRBD1,TRBV28,TRBJ1-5,few,TGTGCCAGCAGGTCCGGACAGGAGATGTTGCCCCAGCATTTT,CASRSGQEMLPQHF
NA,TRBV4-3,TRBJ1-6,NA,TGCGCCAGCAGCCAGGACAACAGGGTAATCCGTAATTCACCCCTCCACTTT,CASSQDNRVIRNSPLHF
TRBD1,TRBV12-3/TRBV12-4,TRBJ1-2,NA,TGTGCCAGCAGCTGGACAGGGGGCAAGGGCTACACCTTC,CASSWTGGKGYTF
NA,TRBV20-1,TRBJ2-5,NA,TGCAGCGGTCAGGGGATGAGGGAGACCCAGTACTTC,CSGQGMRETQYF
NA,TRBV6-5,TRBJ2-5,NA,TGTGCCAGCATGAGACGGGGAGCGACCCAGTACTTC,CASMRRGATQYF
NA,TRBV29-1,TRBJ1-2,few,TGCAGCGTTGAGGTATCGAGGGGCGGCTACACCTTC,CSVEVSRGGYTF
NA,TRBV21-1,TRBJ1-1,NA,TGTGCCAGCAGCAAACACGCGGGGGGCGCGGGGAGCACTGAAGCTTTCTTT,CASSKHAGGAGSTEAFF
TRBD2,TRBV7-9,TRBJ2-1,NA,TGTGCCAGCAGCCTACCGGGACTAGTTACGGACAATGAGCAGTTCTTC,CASSLPGLVTDNEQFF
TRBD1,TRBV4-3,TRBJ2-3,NA,TGCGCCAGCAGCCAAACAGAGACAGGGGAAGCAGATACGCAGTATTTT,CASSQTETGEADTQYF
NA,TRBV7-3,TRBJ1-1,NA,TGTGCCAGCAGCCACGGGGGAGAGGGCACTGAAGCTTTCTTT,CASSHGGEGTEAFF
NA,TRBV28,TRBJ1-3,NA,TGTGCCAGCAGTCTTCTACAGGCGGCAAACACCATATATTTT,CASSLLQAANTIYF
NA,TRBV5-6,TRBJ1-1,NA,TGTGCCAGCAGCTTGGGGTCCGTCGCTGAAGCTTTCTTT,CASSLGSVAEAFF
TRBD1,TRBV4-3,TRBJ2-7,few,TGCGCCAGCAGCCAAGTGGGACAGGAAAGCTCCTACGAGCAGTACTTC,CASSQVGQESSYEQYF